This T cell receptor (beta chain) was captured in a study of identical twins. One entry per CDR3 protein results from TCRdb running MiXCR on the 5' RACE reads. The sample lists 400,000 to 550,000 distinct CDR3 sequences; roughly 24% were seen once. Separately, the same data were catalogued under a study of T cells expressing NK-cell markers.

This TCR came from a woman younger than 30 in good health. The source material was CD4+ T cells sorted from blood.

CDR3 protein: CSASGVRAWTQYF. The CDR3 DNA is TGCAGTGCTAGCGGAGTACGGGCCTGGACCCAGTACTTC. V usage is TRBV20-1 and J usage is TRBJ2-5, with D uncertain. The CDR3 has 13 amino acids. Germline V CDR1 and CDR2: DFQATT, SNEGSKA (reference sequence). The V end was cut by 3 bases, the J end by 7 bases, with 15 bases between.